The sequence of this TCR beta chain was determined in a study of Graves' ophthalmopathy and Graves' hyperthyroidism. CDR1 SGHDT and CDR2 YYEEEE come from the germline V gene. Unmatched junction bases numbered 10, after V lost 0 bases and J lost 5 bases. The CDR3 consists of 16 residues. Regarding the study as a whole: Ophthalmopathy could be told apart from stable hyperthyroidism by a 13-signature model (roughly 90% sensitivity, 80% to 84% specificity).

With respect to this clonotype: As yet, its antigen is unknown.

For repertoire sequencing, the TCR beta CDR3 regions were amplified from RNA transcripts. RT-PCR with HTBI primers came first, then second-round multiplex PCR. MiXCR was run by TCRdb on the multiplex PCR reads, yielding one entry per CDR3 protein. The sample yields roughly 700,000 distinct CDR3 sequences, roughly 40% seen once. The chain combines TRBV5-6 with TRBJ2-7; 8 positions agree with TRBD2. The sequenced sample was peripheral blood. This sequence was found in an adult man with Graves' ophthalmopathy. DNA of the CDR3: TGTGCCAGCAGCTTGGATATAAGCGGGAGTACCCACGAGCAGTACTTC. Translating it yields CASSLDISGSTHEQYF. Filled out from reference TRBV5-6 and TRBJ2-7, the complete variable domain reads DAGVTQSPTHLIKTRGQQVTLRCSPKSGHDTVSWYQQALGQGPQFIFQYYEEEERQRGNFPDRFSGHQFPNYSSELNVNALLLGDSALYLCASSLDISGSTHEQYFGPGTRLTVT.